The 15 T cell receptor beta chains listed next were all sequenced from one sample in a study of beta chain features in type 1 diabetes. All of the isolated RNA was reverse transcribed, so expressed TCRB transcripts were sequenced. The repertoire was sequenced with immunoSEQ multiplex PCR; TCRdb's copy has only in-frame clones and lacks some. The sample holds around 400,000 clones, about 14% seen once. Source material: naive CD4+ T cells from blood. The receptors were sampled from a young woman in good health.

The rearrangement joins TRBV29-1 to TRBJ1-1; D not resolved. V lost 4 bases to trimming and J lost 0 bases, with 9 bases between them. CDR3 length: 13 amino acids. Germline values: CDR1 SQVTM, CDR2 ANQGSEA. CDR3 region: CSVVGLMNTEAFF. DNA of the CDR3: TGCAGCGTTGTTGGGCTGATGAACACTGAAGCTTTCTTT. Together with reference TRBV29-1 and TRBJ1-1, the CDR3 gives the full variable domain: SAVISQKPSRDICQRGTSLTIQCQVDSQVTMMFWYRQQPGQSLTLIATANQGSEATYESGFVIDKFPISRPNLTFSTLTVSNMSPEDSSIYLCSVVGLMNTEAFFGQGTRLTVV.

The genes are TRBV29-1 and TRBJ2-1; 11 bases fit TRBD2. The V gene's germline CDR1 is SQVTM and CDR2 ANQGSEA. The CDR3 is made up of 15 amino acids. J lost 6 bases, V lost 4 bases, and 8 bases had no gene match. The DNA of the CDR3 is TGCAGCGTTGCCCTATTAGCGGGAGGGCTCAATGAGCAGTTCTTC. Its translation: CSVALLAGGLNEQFF.

This clone was recorded a few times. V and J are TRBV19 and TRBJ2-2, with 8 bases aligning to TRBD1. This CDR3 has 14 residues. From germline, CDR1 is LNHDA and CDR2 SQIVND (reference sequence). Trimming cost V 5 bases and J 2 bases; bases outside gene matches: 1. DNA of the CDR3: TGTGCCAGTAGTGGGACAGGCAACACCGGGGAGCTGTTTTTT. It is translated as CASSGTGNTGELFF.

The chain couples TRBV7-9 to TRBJ2-7; D is perhaps TRBD1 (6 bases). Deletions cut 5 bases from V and 5 bases from J, with 16 bases between. The CDR3 contains 14 residues. Germline V gene sequence: CDR1 SEHNR, CDR2 FQNEAQ (reference sequence). CDR3 region: CASSPRQGRDEQYF. CDR3 bases: TGTGCCAGCAGCCCTCGTCAGGGGCGCGACGAGCAGTACTTC.

This clone showed up just a few times. The chain combines TRBV18 with TRBJ2-5; D may be TRBD1 (5 bases). The CDR3 loop spans 18 amino acids. Per germline, CDR1 KGHSH and CDR2 LQKENI. With 3 bases removed from V and 2 bases from J, the gap between germline ends came to 22 bases. The CDR3 here is CASSPGGHRTGDQETQYF. DNA of the CDR3: TGTGCCAGCTCACCTGGCGGACACCGAACTGGGGATCAAGAGACCCAGTACTTC. The entire variable domain, with the rest obtained from reference TRBV18 and TRBJ2-5, is as follows: NAGVMQNPRHLVRRRGQEARLRCSPMKGHSHVYWYRQLPEEGLKFMVYLQKENIIDESGMPKERFSAEFPKEGPSILRIQQVVRGDSAAYFCASSPGGHRTGDQETQYFGPGTRLLVL.

V gene TRBV5-1 combines with J gene TRBJ2-1; TRBD2 agrees at 14 bases. This CDR3 region has 17 residues. V lost 0 bases to trimming and J lost 7 bases; unmatched junction nucleotides: 6. Per the germline V gene, CDR1 is SGHRS and CDR2 is YFSETQ. Here the CDR3 DNA reads TGCGCCAGCAGCTTGGCCGGGACTAGCGGGAGCAGTAATGAGCAGTTCTTC. Its translation: CASSLAGTSGSSNEQFF.

The CDR3 here is CASSRLAGAGTGELFF. The CDR3 nucleotides are TGCGCCAGCAGCCGACTAGCAGGAGCGGGGACCGGGGAGCTGTTTTTT. This sequence joins TRBV5-1 and TRBJ2-2, with 7 bases lining up with TRBD2. The J segment lost 5 bases and the V segment lost 4 bases, leaving 11 bases of the junction unmatched. The CDR3 totals 16 residues. Germline V gene lookup returns CDR1 SGHRS and CDR2 YFSETQ.

The chain uses TRBV19 and TRBJ2-1, with 10 bases lining up with TRBD2. This CDR3 contains 15 residues. From germline, CDR1 is LNHDA and CDR2 SQIVND (reference sequence). V shed 6 bases and J 2 bases; nucleotides not matched to a gene: 4. CDR3 nucleotide sequence: TGTGCCAGTAGAGCGGGACTAGCGACCTACAATGAGCAGTTCTTC. It codes for CASRAGLATYNEQFF.

The table lists this clone with a few counts. CDR3: CAWSPRRVAREQYF. CDR3 sequence (DNA): TGTGCCTGGAGTCCCCGGCGGGTCGCGCGTGAGCAGTACTTC. This rearrangement joins TRBV30 to TRBJ2-7, with D perhaps matching TRBD2 (5 bases). CDR1 is GTSNPN and CDR2 is SVGIG in the germline V gene (reference sequence). The CDR3 runs to 14 residues. The germline V and J ends were trimmed by 2 bases and 7 bases, with 18 bases remaining between them.

This chain joins TRBV10-3 and TRBJ2-2; TRBD1 is a possible D gene (6 bases). The CDR3 contains 18 residues. The germline V gene has CDR1 ENHRY and CDR2 SYGVKD. V shed 5 bases and J shed 2 bases, with 21 bases lying between them. The DNA for the CDR3 is TGTGCCATCAGTAACCCAGGCCCAAACAGGGCAAACACCGGGGAGCTGTTTTTT. Amino acid sequence: CAISNPGPNRANTGELFF.

This clone was counted only a few times. The rearrangement links TRBV4-2 to TRBJ1-5, with 7 nucleotides matching TRBD1. The CDR3 has 15 residues. The germline V gene encodes CDR1 LGHNA and CDR2 YNFKEQ. V trimming: 1 base; J trimming: 5 bases; junction bases outside the gene matches: 5. The CDR3 DNA reads as TGTGCCAGCAGCCAAGGGGGACAGATAGATCAGCCCCAGCATTTT. As protein: CASSQGGQIDQPQHF.

The sample holds a few counts of this clone. This sequence joins TRBV11-2 and TRBJ2-5, with 9 bases aligning to TRBD1. The CDR3 length is 13 residues. The V and J ends lost 5 bases and 6 bases, in that order; junction bases with no gene match: 4. Germline values: CDR1 SGHAT, CDR2 FQNNGV. Here the CDR3 DNA reads TGTGCCAGCAGCCGGGACAGGGAGCAGACCCAGTACTTC. Protein: CASSRDREQTQYF.

This clone was counted only a few times. Relative to the germline gene, one junction end is altered; a read error may explain this. The chain recombines TRBV7-7 with TRBJ2-5, with a weak D call TRBD1 (7 bases). The CDR3 loop spans 13 amino acids. From germline, CDR1 is SSHAT and CDR2 FNYEAQ (reference sequence). CDR3 in DNA: TGTGCTAGCAGCGCGGGACAGCGAGAGACCCAGTACTTC. Translation: CASSAGQRETQYF.

V gene TRBV15 combines with J gene TRBJ2-1; TRBD2 aligns across 14 bases. Germline V gene sequence: CDR1 LNHNV, CDR2 YYDKDF (reference sequence). Germline trimming cut 4 bases from V and 6 bases from J; bases unmatched to any gene: 2. This CDR3 has 15 residues. The CDR3 nucleotides read TGTGCCACCAGCACTGGACTAGCGGGAGGCAATGAGCAGTTCTTC. This encodes CATSTGLAGGNEQFF.

This chain links TRBV27 with TRBJ1-2; D may be TRBD1 (6 bases). Germline values: CDR1 MNHEY, CDR2 SMNVEV (reference sequence). The V end was cut by 2 bases, the J end by 5 bases, with 12 bases between. The CDR3 covers 14 residues. The CDR3 sequence: CASSLGQQFYGYTF. CDR3 nucleotides: TGTGCCAGCAGTTTAGGACAGCAGTTTTATGGCTACACCTTC.